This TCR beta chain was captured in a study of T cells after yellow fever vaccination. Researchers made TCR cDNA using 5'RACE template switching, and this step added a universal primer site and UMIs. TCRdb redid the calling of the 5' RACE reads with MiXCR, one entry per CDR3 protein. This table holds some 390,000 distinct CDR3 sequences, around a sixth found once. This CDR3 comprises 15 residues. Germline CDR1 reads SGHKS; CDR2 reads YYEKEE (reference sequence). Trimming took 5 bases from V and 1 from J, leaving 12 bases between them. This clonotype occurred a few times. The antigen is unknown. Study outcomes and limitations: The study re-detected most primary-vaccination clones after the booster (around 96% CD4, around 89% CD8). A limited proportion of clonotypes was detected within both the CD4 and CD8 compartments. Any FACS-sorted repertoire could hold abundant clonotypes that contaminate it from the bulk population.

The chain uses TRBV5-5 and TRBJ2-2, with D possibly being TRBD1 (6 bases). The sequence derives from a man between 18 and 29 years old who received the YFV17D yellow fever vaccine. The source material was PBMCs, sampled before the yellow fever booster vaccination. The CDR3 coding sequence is TGTGCCAGCAGGCTAACAGGGTTGAACACCGGGGAGCTGTTTTTT. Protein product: CASRLTGLNTGELFF.